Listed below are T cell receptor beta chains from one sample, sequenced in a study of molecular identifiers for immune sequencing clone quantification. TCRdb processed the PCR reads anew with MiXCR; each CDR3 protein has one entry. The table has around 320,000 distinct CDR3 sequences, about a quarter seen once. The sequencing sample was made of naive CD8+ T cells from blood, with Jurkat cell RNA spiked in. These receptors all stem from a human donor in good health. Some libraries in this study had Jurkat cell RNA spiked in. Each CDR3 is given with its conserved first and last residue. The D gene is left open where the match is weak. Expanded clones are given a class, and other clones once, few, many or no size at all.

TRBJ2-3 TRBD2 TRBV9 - TGTGCCAGCAGCGTGACTAGCGCCCTGCTTGCAGATACGCAGTATTTT CASSVTSALLADTQYF
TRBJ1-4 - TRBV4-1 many TGCGCCAGCAGCCAAGATATCGCAGGGATTCATGAAAAACTGTTTTTT CASSQDIAGIHEKLFF
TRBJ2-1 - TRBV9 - TGTGCCAGCAGCGTAGGGGGGCTCGGAGGAAACAATGAGCAGTTCTTC CASSVGGLGGNNEQFF
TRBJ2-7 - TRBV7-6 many TGTGCCAGCAGCTCTTTTAGGTCCTACGAGCAGTACTTC CASSSFRSYEQYF
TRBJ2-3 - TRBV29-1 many TGCAGCGTTGAAGACTTCGGGGAAAGCACAGATACGCAGTATTTT CSVEDFGESTDTQYF
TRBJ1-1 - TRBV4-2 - TGTGCCAGCAGCCGAGAAGCAAGGACTTATACTGAAGCTTTCTTT CASSREARTYTEAFF
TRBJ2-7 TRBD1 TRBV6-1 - TGTGCCAGCCTCGGACAGGGGCTCCACGAGCAGTACTTC CASLGQGLHEQYF
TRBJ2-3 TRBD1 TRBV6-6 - TGTGCCAGCAGTTACTCGATTCTACAGGGGGGAGACACAGATACGCAGTATTTT CASSYSILQGGDTDTQYF
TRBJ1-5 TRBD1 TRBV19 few TGTGCCAGTAGTATCAACAGGGGGCATCAGCCCCAGCATTTT CASSINRGHQPQHF
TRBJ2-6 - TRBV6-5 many TGTGCCAGCAGTTACGAGACAGGACCCTCTGGGGCCAACGTCCTGACTTTC CASSYETGPSGANVLTF
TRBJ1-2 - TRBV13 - TGTGCCAGCAGACCTTCAAACACTCCTGGGGTGGCCTATGGCTACACCTTC CASRPSNTPGVAYGYTF
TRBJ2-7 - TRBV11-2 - TGTGCCAGCAGCTATTCGTTTAGCGTTACCTACGAGCAGTACTTC CASSYSFSVTYEQYF
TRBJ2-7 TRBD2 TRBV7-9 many TGTGCCAGCAGCGGGACTAGCGGGTACCAGACCTACGAGCAGTACTTC CASSGTSGYQTYEQYF
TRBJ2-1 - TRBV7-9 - TGTGCCAGCAGCTTAGCGCCGGGGAGCATCGGTGCACAGTTCTTC CASSLAPGSIGAQFF
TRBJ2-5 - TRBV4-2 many TGTGCCAGCAGCCAAGGGGTGGGAGGCCCCATGGAGACCCAGTACTTC CASSQGVGGPMETQYF
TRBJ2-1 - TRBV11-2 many TGTGCCAGCAGCTTACTTGCCAGGTGGGGCGATGAGCAGTTCTTC CASSLLARWGDEQFF
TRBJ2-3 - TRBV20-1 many TGCAGTGCTGATGACAGGTCGCTGACGGGCACAGATACGCAGTATTTT CSADDRSLTGTDTQYF
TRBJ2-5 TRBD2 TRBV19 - TGTGCCAGTAGTACCACGGGACTAGCGAGAGAGTCCCAGTACTTC CASSTTGLARESQYF
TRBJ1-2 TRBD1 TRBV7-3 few TGTACCAGCAGCCCAAAGAGGTCGGGCGGGGACAGGGAGGACTATGGCTACACCTTC CTSSPKRSGGDREDYGYTF
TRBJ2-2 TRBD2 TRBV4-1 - TGCGCCAGCAGCCGTGGGACTAGCGGGATCACCGGGGAGCTGTTTTTT CASSRGTSGITGELFF
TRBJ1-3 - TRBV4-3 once TGCGCCAGCAGCCAAGACGGGCAGATCTCTGGAAACCCCCTATATTTT CASSQDGQISGNPLYF
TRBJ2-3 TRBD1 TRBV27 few TGTGCCAGCAGACGACAGGGGGCTGGCACAGATACGCAGTATTTT CASRRQGAGTDTQYF
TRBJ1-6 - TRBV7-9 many TGTGCCAGCAGCTCGGGGAATTCACCCCTCCACTTT CASSSGNSPLHF
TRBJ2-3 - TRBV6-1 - TGTGCCAGCAGGCGCACAGGGAGGACTAGCACAGATACGCAGTATTTT CASRRTGRTSTDTQYF
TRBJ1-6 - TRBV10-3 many TGTGCCATCAGTGACGTCAACCGGCTGGATTCACCCCTCCACTTT CAISDVNRLDSPLHF
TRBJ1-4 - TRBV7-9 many TGTGCCAGCAGCTTCGGAGTAGCAACTAATGAAAAACTGTTTTTT CASSFGVATNEKLFF
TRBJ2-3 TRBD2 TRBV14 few TGTGCCAGCAGCCAAGAACCCGGGAGGTGGGGCGCTCTGACAGATACGCAGTATTTT CASSQEPGRWGALTDTQYF
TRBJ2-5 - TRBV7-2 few TGTGCCAGCAGCTTAGTCCAGCCCCAAGCGACCCAGTACTTC CASSLVQPQATQYF
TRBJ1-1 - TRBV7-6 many TGTGCCAGCAGCTTAGAGCCTTTAATGAACACTGAAGCTTTCTTT CASSLEPLMNTEAFF
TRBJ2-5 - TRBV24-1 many TGTGCCACCAGTGACGGGGCTGACCAAGAGACCCAGTACTTC CATSDGADQETQYF
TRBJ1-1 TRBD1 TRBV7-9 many TGTGCCAGCAGGCCTACAGGGGGCAGGAACACTGAAGCTTTCTTT CASRPTGGRNTEAFF
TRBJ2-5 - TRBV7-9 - TGTGCCAGCAGCCCTCGGGCAGGTCGGGAGACCCAGTACTTC CASSPRAGRETQYF
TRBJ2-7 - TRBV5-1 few TGCGCCAGCAGCTTGGCGCCAGGGTTGGACGAGCAGTACTTC CASSLAPGLDEQYF
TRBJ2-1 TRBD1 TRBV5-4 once TGTGCCAGCAGCCCCGGGGACAGTCCCTACAATGAGCAGTTCTTC CASSPGDSPYNEQFF
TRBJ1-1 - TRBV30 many TGTGCCTGGAGTGTAATGGAAGCTGAAGCTTTCTTT CAWSVMEAEAFF
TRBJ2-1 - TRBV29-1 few TGCAGCGTTGAAGATGTTGAGAGCTCCTACAATGAGCAGTTCTTC CSVEDVESSYNEQFF